The clone carrying this TCR beta chain was observed a few times. The germline V gene encodes CDR1 SEHNR and CDR2 FQNEAQ (reference sequence). There are 19 residues in the CDR3. V lost 5 bases and J lost 3, with 23 bases in between. This record belongs to a study of cytomegalovirus exposure and HLA in healthy donors. The PCR employed 60 Vbeta primers together with 13 Jbeta primers. The table came from immunoSEQ multiplex PCR; TCRdb's copy has only in-frame clones and leaves some out. The profile shows under 170,000 clones, 70% to 80% of them singletons. The sequence was obtained from a man aged 50-59 years in good health and CMV-seropositive. The sequencing input was PBMCs. The chain employs TRBV7-9 and TRBJ2-6, with D possibly TRBD1 on 5 matching bases. CDR3 coding DNA: TGTGCCAGCAGCGATCTGATCAGGGTGTTTGAAGATGGGGCCAACGTCCTGACTTTC. Translation gives CASSDLIRVFEDGANVLTF.